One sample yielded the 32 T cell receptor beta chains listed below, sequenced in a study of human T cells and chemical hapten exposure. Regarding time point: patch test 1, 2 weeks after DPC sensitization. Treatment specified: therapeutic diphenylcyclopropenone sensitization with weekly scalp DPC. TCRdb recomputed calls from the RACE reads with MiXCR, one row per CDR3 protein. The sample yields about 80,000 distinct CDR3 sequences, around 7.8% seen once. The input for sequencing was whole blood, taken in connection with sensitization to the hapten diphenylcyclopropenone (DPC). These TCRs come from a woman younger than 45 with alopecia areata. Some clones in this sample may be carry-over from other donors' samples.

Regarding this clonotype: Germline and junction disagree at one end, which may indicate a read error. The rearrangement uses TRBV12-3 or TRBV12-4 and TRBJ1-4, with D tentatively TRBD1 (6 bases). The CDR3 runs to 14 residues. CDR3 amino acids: CTSSHTDRNEKLFF. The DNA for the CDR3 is TGTACCAGCAGTCACACGGACAGAAATGAAAAACTGTTTTTT.

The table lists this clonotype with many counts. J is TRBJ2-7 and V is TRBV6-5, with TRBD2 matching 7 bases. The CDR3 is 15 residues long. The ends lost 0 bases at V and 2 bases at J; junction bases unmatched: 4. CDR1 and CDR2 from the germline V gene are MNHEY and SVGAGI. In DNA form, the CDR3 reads TGTGCCAGCAGTTACTCCACCGGGAGGACCTACGAGCAGTACTTC. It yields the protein CASSYSTGRTYEQYF.

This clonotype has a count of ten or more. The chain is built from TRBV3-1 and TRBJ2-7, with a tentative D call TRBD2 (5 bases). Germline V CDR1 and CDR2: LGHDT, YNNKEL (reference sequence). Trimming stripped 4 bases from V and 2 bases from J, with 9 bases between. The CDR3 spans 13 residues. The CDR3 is CASSRTGTYEQYF. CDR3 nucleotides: TGTGCCAGCAGCCGGACTGGGACCTACGAGCAGTACTTC.

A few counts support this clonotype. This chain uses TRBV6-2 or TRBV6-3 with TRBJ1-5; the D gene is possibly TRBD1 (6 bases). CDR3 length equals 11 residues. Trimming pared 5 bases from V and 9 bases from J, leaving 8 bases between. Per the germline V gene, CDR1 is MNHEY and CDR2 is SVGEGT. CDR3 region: CASSQTGPQHF. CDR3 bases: TGTGCCAGCAGTCAGACAGGGCCCCAGCATTTT.

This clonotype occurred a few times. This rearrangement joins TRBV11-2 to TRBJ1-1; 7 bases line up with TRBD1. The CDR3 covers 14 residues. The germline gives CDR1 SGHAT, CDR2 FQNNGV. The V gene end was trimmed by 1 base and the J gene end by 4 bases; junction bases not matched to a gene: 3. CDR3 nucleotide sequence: TGTGCCAGCAGCTTAGCCCCAGGGGGCACTGAAGCTTTCTTT. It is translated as CASSLAPGGTEAFF.

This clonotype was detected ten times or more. Here the CDR3 reads CASSPEWGLETQYF. The CDR3 nucleotides are TGTGCCAGCAGCCCTGAGTGGGGGCTTGAGACCCAGTACTTC. The chain has TRBV7-9 and TRBJ2-5, with D perhaps matching TRBD1 (6 bases). With 5 bases removed from V and 5 bases from J, the gap between germline ends came to 15 bases. Germline V gene lookup returns CDR1 SEHNR and CDR2 FQNEAQ (reference sequence). This CDR3 has 14 amino acids. The full variable domain, rest sourced from reference TRBV7-9 and TRBJ2-5, is DTGVSQNPRHKITKRGQNVTFRCDPISEHNRLYWYRQTLGQGPEFLTYFQNEAQLEKSRLLSDRFSAERPKGSFSTLEIQRTEQGDSAMYLCASSPEWGLETQYFGPGTRLLVL.

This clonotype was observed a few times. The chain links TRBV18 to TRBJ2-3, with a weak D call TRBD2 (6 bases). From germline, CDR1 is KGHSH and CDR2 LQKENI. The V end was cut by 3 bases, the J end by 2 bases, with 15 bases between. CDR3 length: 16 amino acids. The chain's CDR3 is CASSPLWGGVTDTQYF. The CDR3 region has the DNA TGTGCCAGCTCACCTTTATGGGGCGGGGTCACAGATACGCAGTATTTT.

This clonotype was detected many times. CDR3 bases: TGTGCCAGCAGCACAGGGGATACGCAGTATTTT. Translated: CASSTGDTQYF. The genes are TRBV13 and TRBJ2-3; possible D gene TRBD1, 6 bases. V lost 5 bases and J lost 6, with 6 bases in between. From germline, CDR1 is PRHDT and CDR2 FYEKMQ (reference sequence). CDR3 length equals 11 residues.

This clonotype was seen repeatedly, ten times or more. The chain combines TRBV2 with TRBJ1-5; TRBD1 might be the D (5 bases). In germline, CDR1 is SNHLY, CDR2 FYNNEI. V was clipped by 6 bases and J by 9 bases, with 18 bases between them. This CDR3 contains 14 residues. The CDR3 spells CASSPTGGARPQHF. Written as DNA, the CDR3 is TGTGCCAGCAGCCCGACTGGAGGGGCCCGGCCCCAGCATTTT.

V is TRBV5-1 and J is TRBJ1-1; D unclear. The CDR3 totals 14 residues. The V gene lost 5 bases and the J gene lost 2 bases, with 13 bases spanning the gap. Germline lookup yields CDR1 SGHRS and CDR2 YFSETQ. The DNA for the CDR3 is TGCGCCAGCAGTAGTCCGGGGTTAAACACTGAAGCTTTCTTT. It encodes CASSSPGLNTEAFF.

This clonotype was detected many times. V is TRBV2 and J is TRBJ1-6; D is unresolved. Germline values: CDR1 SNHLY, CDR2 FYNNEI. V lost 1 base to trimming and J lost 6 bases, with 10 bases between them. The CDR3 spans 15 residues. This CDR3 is CASSEDIGINSPLHF. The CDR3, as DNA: TGTGCCAGCAGTGAAGATATAGGGATTAATTCACCCCTCCACTTT.

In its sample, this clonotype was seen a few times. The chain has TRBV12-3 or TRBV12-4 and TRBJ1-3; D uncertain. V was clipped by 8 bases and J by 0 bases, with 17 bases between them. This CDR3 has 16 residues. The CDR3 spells CASSAGRSSSGNTIYF. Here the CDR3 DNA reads TGTGCCAGCTCTGCGGGCAGGTCGAGCTCTGGAAACACCATATATTTT.

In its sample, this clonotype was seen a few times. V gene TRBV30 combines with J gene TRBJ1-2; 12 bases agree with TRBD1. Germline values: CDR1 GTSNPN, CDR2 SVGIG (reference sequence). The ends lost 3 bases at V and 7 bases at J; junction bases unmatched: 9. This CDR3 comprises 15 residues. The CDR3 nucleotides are TGTGCCTGGAGGACCACCGGGACAGGGGGCTTTGGCTACACCTTC. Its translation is CAWRTTGTGGFGYTF. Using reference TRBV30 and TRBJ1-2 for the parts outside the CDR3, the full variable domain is SQTIHQWPATLVQPVGSPLSLECTVEGTSNPNLYWYRQAAGRGLQLLFYSVGIGQISSEVPQNLSASRPQDRQFILSSKKLLLSDSGFYLCAWRTTGTGGFGYTFGSGTRLTVV.

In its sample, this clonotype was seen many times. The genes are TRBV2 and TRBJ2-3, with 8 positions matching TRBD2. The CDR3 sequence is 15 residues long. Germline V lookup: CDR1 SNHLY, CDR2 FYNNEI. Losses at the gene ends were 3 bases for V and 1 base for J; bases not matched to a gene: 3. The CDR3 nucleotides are TGTGCCAGCAGTGACTCGCGGGGGGGCACAGATACGCAGTATTTT. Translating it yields CASSDSRGGTDTQYF.

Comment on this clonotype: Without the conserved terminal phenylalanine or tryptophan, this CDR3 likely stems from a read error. CDR3 protein: CASSQGGNQPQHL. As DNA, the CDR3 is TGTGCCAGCAGCCAAGGGGGAAATCAGCCCCAGCATCTT. This chain uses TRBV3-1 with TRBJ1-5; no definite D call. Germline CDR1 reads LGHDT; CDR2 reads YNNKEL (reference sequence). The CDR3 consists of 13 residues. V was trimmed by 1 base and J by 4 bases, leaving 5 bases between them.

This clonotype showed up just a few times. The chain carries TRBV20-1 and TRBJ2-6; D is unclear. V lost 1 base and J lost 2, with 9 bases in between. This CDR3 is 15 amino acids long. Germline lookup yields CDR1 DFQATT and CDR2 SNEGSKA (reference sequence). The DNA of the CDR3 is TGCAGTGCTAGAGTTTGGGCCCCTGGGGCCAACGTCCTGACTTTC. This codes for CSARVWAPGANVLTF.

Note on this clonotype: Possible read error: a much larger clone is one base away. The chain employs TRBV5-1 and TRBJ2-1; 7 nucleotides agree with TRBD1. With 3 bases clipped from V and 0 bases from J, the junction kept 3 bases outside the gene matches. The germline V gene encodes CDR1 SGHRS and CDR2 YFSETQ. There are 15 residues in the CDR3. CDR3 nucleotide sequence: TGCGCCAGCAGCTGGACAGGCAGCTCCTACAATGAGCAGTTCTTC. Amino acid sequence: CASSWTGSSYNEQFF.

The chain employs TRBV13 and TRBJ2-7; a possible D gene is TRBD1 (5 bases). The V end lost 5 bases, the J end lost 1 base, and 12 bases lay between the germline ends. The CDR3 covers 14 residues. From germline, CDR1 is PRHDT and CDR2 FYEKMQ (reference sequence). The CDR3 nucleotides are TGTGCCAGCAGCCAAAGGGGATCATCCTACGAGCAGTACTTC. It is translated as CASSQRGSSYEQYF. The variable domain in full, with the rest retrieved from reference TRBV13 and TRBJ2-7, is AAGVIQSPRHLIKEKRETATLKCYPIPRHDTVYWYQQGPGQDPQFLISFYEKMQSDKGSIPDRFSAQQFSDYHSELNMSSLELGDSALYFCASSQRGSSYEQYFGPGTRLTVT.

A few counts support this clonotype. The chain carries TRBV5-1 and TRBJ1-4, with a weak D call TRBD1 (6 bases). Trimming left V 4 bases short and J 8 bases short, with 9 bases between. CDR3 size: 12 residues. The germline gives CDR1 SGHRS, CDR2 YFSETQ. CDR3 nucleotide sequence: TGCGCCAGCAGCCGGGGGGCGGAAAAACTGTTTTTT. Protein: CASSRGAEKLFF. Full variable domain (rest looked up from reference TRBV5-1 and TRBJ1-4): KAGVTQTPRYLIKTRGQQVTLSCSPISGHRSVSWYQQTPGQGLQFLFEYFSETQRNKGNFPGRFSGRQFSNSRSEMNVSTLELGDSALYLCASSRGAEKLFFGSGTQLSVL.

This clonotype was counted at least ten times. The CDR3 is CASSLVNSPLHF. The CDR3 DNA reads as TGTGCCAGCAGCTTAGTTAATTCACCCCTCCACTTT. The V and J genes are TRBV7-2 and TRBJ1-6; D is unclear. V lost 1 base, J lost 6 bases, and 1 base lay in between. The CDR3 loop spans 12 amino acids. The germline V gene has CDR1 SGHTA and CDR2 FQGNSA.

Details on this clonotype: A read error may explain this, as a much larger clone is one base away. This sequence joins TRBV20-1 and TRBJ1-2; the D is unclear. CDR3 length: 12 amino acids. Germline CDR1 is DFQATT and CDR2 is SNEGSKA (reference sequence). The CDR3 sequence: CSGWALDYGYIF. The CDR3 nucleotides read TGCAGTGGCTGGGCCCTGGACTATGGCTACATCTTC.

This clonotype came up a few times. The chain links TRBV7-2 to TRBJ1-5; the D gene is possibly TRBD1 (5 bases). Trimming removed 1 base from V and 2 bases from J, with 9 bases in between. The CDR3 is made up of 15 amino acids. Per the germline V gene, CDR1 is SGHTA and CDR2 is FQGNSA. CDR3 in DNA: TGTGCCAGCAGCTTAGGGTCAGGGCGCAATCAGCCCCAGCATTTT. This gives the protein CASSLGSGRNQPQHF.

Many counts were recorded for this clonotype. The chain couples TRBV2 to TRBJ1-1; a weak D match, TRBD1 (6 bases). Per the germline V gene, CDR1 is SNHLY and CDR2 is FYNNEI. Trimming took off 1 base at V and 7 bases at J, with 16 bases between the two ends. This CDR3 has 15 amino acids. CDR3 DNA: TGTGCCAGCAGTGAAGAAGGCGGGGGGCGGGTTGAAGCTTTCTTT. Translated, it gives CASSEEGGGRVEAFF.

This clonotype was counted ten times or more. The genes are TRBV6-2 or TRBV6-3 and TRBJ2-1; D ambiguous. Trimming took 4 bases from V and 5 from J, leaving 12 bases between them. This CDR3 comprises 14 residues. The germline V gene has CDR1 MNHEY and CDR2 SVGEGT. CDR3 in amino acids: CASSLGLPHNEQFF. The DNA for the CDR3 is TGTGCCAGCAGTTTAGGGCTGCCGCACAATGAGCAGTTCTTC.

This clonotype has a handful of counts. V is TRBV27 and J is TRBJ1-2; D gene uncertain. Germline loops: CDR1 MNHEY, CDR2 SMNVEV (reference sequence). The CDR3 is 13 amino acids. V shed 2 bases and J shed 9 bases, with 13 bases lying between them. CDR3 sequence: CASSLTGLNRYTF. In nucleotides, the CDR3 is TGTGCCAGCAGTTTAACGGGGTTAAATCGCTACACCTTC.

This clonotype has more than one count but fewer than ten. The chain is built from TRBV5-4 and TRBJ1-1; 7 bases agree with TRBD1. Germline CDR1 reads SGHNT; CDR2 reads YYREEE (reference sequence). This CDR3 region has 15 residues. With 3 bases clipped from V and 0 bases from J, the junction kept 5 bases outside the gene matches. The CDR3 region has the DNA TGTGCCAGCAGCTGGAGACAGGGTTTGAACACTGAAGCTTTCTTT. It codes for CASSWRQGLNTEAFF. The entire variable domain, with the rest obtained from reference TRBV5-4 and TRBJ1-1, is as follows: ETGVTQSPTHLIKTRGQQVTLRCSSQSGHNTVSWYQQALGQGPQFIFQYYREEENGRGNFPPRFSGLQFPNYSSELNVNALELDDSALYLCASSWRQGLNTEAFFGQGTRLTVV.

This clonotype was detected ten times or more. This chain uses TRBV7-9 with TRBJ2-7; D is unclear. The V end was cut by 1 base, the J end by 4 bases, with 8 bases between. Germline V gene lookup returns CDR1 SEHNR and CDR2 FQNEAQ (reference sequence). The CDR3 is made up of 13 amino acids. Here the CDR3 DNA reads TGTGCCAGCAGCTTAGATCCCTCTTACGAGCAGTACTTC. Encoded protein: CASSLDPSYEQYF.

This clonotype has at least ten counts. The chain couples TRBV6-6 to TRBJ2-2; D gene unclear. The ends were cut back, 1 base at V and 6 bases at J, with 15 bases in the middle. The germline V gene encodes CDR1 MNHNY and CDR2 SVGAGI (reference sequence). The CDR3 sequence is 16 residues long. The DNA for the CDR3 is TGTGCCAGCAGTTACTTGAGAGTTACAACCGCCGGGGAGCTGTTTTTT. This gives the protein CASSYLRVTTAGELFF.

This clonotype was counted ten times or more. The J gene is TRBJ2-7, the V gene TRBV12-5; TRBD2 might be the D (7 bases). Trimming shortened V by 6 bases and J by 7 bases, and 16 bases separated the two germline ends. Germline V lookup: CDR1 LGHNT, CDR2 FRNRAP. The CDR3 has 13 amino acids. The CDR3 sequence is CASGKQGGDEQYF. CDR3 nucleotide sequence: TGTGCTAGTGGAAAACAGGGAGGGGATGAGCAGTACTTC.

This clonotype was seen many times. CDR3 nucleotide sequence: TGCAGTGCTAGAGATCTTCCCTTCTCCTATAATTCACCCCTCCACTTT. Its protein is CSARDLPFSYNSPLHF. The chain couples TRBV20-1 to TRBJ1-6; D call uncertain. With 0 bases removed from V and 0 bases from J, the gap between germline ends came to 9 bases. CDR3 length equals 16 residues. Germline CDR1 and CDR2: DFQATT and SNEGSKA (reference sequence).

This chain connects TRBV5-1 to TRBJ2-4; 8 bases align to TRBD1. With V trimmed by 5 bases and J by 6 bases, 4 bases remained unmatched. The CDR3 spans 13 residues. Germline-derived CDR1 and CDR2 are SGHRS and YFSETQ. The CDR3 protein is CASRTGQGNIQYF. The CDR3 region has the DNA TGCGCCAGCAGAACAGGACAGGGAAACATTCAGTACTTC.

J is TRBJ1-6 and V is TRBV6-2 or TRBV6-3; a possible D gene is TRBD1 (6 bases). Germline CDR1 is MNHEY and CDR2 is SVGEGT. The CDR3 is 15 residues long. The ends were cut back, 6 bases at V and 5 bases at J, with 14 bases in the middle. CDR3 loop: CASRHRDTNNSPLHF. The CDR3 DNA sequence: TGTGCCAGCAGACACCGGGACACCAATAATTCACCCCTCCACTTT.